This TCR beta chain is from a study of T cells in Graves' hyperthyroidism and ophthalmopathy. Between the trimmed V and J ends, which lost 0 bases and 2 bases, there was a span of 10 bases. Per the germline V gene, CDR1 is SGHRS and CDR2 is YFSETQ. This CDR3 contains 15 residues. RNA transcripts were the template for amplifying TCR beta CDR3 regions. A set of HTBI primers served as the primers for a first-round RT-PCR of the TCR CDR3. TCRdb reprocessed the multiplex PCR reads with MiXCR, giving one entry per CDR3 protein. The sample consists of some 650,000 distinct CDR3 sequences, 16% of them appearing once. Active moderate-to-severe ophthalmopathy, Clinical Activity Score at least 3, NOSPECS at least 4, under 3 months' duration. In this sample, this clonotype turned up a few times.

This chain links TRBV5-1 with TRBJ2-3, with a possible D match to TRBD2 (6 bases). Sequencing was performed on blood. The origin of this receptor is a woman aged 40 to 50 with Graves' ophthalmopathy. DNA for the CDR3: TGCGCCAGCAGCTTGGGGGGGGTAGTCACAGATACGCAGTATTTT. It encodes CASSLGGVVTDTQYF.